Listed here is a single TCR beta chain. Its antigen is still unknown. This entry comes from a study of cytomegalovirus exposure and HLA in healthy donors. Study conclusions and caveats: Later, an analysis showed that TCR beta chains associated with HLA were more clonally expanded than others that were equally common. TCR beta chain V- and J-gene trimming was linked, in a later analysis, to a missense variant in DCLRE1C.

CDR1 and CDR2 (germline): KGHSH, LQKENI. V shed 3 bases and J 7 bases; nucleotides not matched to a gene: 8. The CDR3 runs 16 residues. The donors were healthy bone marrow donors. PCR amplification relied on 60 Vbeta primers (plus 13 Jbeta primers). TCRdb's table, derived via immunoSEQ multiplex PCR, lists solely in-frame clones and lacks some. The sample has approximately 190,000 clones; 78% are singletons. The clonotype originates from a woman in her twenties or thirties in good health and CMV-seropositive. The chain uses TRBV18 and TRBJ1-6; 8 bases align to TRBD1. The sequencing input was PBMCs. CDR3 nucleotide sequence: TGTGCCAGCTCACCCTCGACAGGGGAGAAGAATTCACCCCTCCACTTT. Amino acids: CASSPSTGEKNSPLHF.